What follows describes a single T cell receptor (beta chain). PCR used 60 Vbeta primers and 13 Jbeta primers. Measured with immunoSEQ multiplex PCR; TCRdb has only the in-frame clones, and not every one. The top ten clones hold roughly 2% of a sample with 150,000 to 200,000 clones, approximately 79% of them seen once. This record belongs to a study of cytomegalovirus exposure and HLA in healthy donors. CDR1 and CDR2 (germline): SGDLS, YYNGEE. The junction had 6 bases not matched to a gene; V was cut back by 0 bases and J by 8 bases. The CDR3 sequence is 15 residues long. The chain recombines TRBV9 with TRBJ1-4; 8 bases line up with TRBD1. The sequencing input was PBMCs. This sequence was found in a human donor in good health. The CDR3 region is CASSVGTGGLEKLFF. CDR3 bases: TGTGCCAGCAGCGTAGGTACAGGGGGGTTAGAAAAACTGTTTTTT.